This paragraph covers one T cell receptor beta chain sequence. This sample was taken from a study of blood T cell repertoires in COVID-19. The junction had 8 bases not matched to a gene; V was cut back by 6 bases and J by 5 bases. Per germline, CDR1 MNHEY and CDR2 SVGAGI. The CDR3 sequence is 14 residues long. Sequencing was performed with immunoSEQ multiplex PCR; in TCRdb, only in-frame clones are kept and a portion is missing. The profile covers under 250,000 clones, with roughly four fifths appearing a single time and 6.5% to 9% taken by the ten largest. The sequenced material came from peripheral blood. This receptor was taken from a woman in her 50s with active or convalescent COVID-19. The chain joins TRBV6-5 to TRBJ2-7, with 9 bases fitting TRBD1. This chain's CDR3 is CASSMGQGPHEQYF. In DNA, the CDR3 is TGTGCCAGCAGCATGGGACAGGGTCCCCACGAGCAGTACTTC.